What follows are 28 T cell receptor beta chains derived from one specimen sequenced in a study of blood T cells in healthy people across ages. A second PCR, run for roughly 7 to 11 cycles, used a sample-barcoded 5' primer plus a J-beta primer mix. MiXCR, run by TCRdb on the 5' RACE reads, gives a single entry per CDR3 protein. The table has 790,000 or so distinct CDR3 sequences, 45% to 70% seen once; the top ten hold more than 25%. Sequencing input: blood. Receptors were obtained from a man in his forties or fifties in good health.

This clonotype was seen a handful of times. The chain is built from TRBV5-1 and TRBJ2-4; perhaps TRBD2 as D (5 bases). The CDR3 sequence is 14 residues long. Germline lookup yields CDR1 SGHRS and CDR2 YFSETQ. V was clipped by 4 bases and J by 7 bases, with 15 bases between them. The CDR3 DNA follows: TGCGCCAGCAGCCCGCAAGGAGGTTCGAACATTCAGTACTTC. It codes for CASSPQGGSNIQYF. Drawing the rest from reference TRBV5-1 and TRBJ2-4, the complete variable domain is KAGVTQTPRYLIKTRGQQVTLSCSPISGHRSVSWYQQTPGQGLQFLFEYFSETQRNKGNFPGRFSGRQFSNSRSEMNVSTLELGDSALYLCASSPQGGSNIQYFGAGTRLSVL.

This clonotype was seen only a few times. The chain combines TRBV27 with TRBJ2-3, with D perhaps matching TRBD1 (5 bases). The CDR3 is made up of 14 amino acids. CDR1 is MNHEY, CDR2 SMNVEV, per germline (reference sequence). Deletions cut 2 bases from V and 3 bases from J, with 9 bases between. The CDR3, as DNA: TGTGCCAGCAGTTTAGGGGCCAAGACAGATACGCAGTATTTT. It yields the protein CASSLGAKTDTQYF.

V and J are TRBV15 and TRBJ1-2; D is perhaps TRBD1 (6 bases). Deletions cut 0 bases from V and 2 bases from J, with 7 bases between. This CDR3 region has 14 residues. Germline V gives CDR1 LNHNV, CDR2 YYDKDF (reference sequence). The CDR3 DNA reads TGTGCCACCAGCAGAGAGGGGGCAAACTATGGCTACACCTTC. Protein sequence: CATSREGANYGYTF.

The chain uses TRBV25-1 and TRBJ2-5; D is unclear. Looked up from germline, CDR1 is MGHDK and CDR2 is SYGVNS. This CDR3 region has 13 residues. The germline V and J ends were trimmed by 10 bases and 0 bases, with 12 bases remaining between them. CDR3 coding DNA: TGTGCCATCCGACCGGAAAACCAAGAGACCCAGTACTTC. This encodes CAIRPENQETQYF.

CDR3 in amino acids: CASSQARDRGHETQYF. The CDR3 region has the DNA TGTGCCAGCAGCCAGGCCCGGGACAGGGGGCACGAGACCCAGTACTTC. The chain is built from TRBV3-1 and TRBJ2-5; 12 bases agree with TRBD1. Germline loops: CDR1 LGHDT, CDR2 YNNKEL (reference sequence). With V trimmed by 3 bases and J by 5 bases, 7 bases remained unmatched. There are 16 residues in the CDR3.

The J gene is TRBJ2-7, the V gene TRBV9, with 7 bases matching TRBD1. The V gene's germline CDR1 is SGDLS and CDR2 YYNGEE. This CDR3 comprises 16 residues. V was clipped by 2 bases and J by 6 bases; unmatched bases: 14. The chain's CDR3 is CASSVDTGATPTEQYF. The CDR3, as DNA: TGTGCCAGCAGCGTGGATACAGGGGCTACCCCCACCGAGCAGTACTTC.

The rearrangement links TRBV7-9 to TRBJ2-5; TRBD2 agrees at 10 bases. Germline values: CDR1 SEHNR, CDR2 FQNEAQ (reference sequence). After removal of 4 bases from V and 3 bases from J, the junction contained 11 bases not matched to a gene. This CDR3 has 17 amino acids. The DNA of the CDR3 is TGTGCCAGCAGCTGGGGGACTAGCGCAAGAGACAAAGAGACCCAGTACTTC. It yields the protein CASSWGTSARDKETQYF.

This sequence joins TRBV9 and TRBJ1-5; D gene ambiguous. The CDR3 spans 19 residues. CDR1 SGDLS and CDR2 YYNGEE come from the germline V gene. V was pared by 4 bases and J by 0 bases, with 23 bases between. The CDR3: CASSPGQGPLKDSNQPQHF. The DNA for the CDR3 is TGTGCCAGCAGCCCGGGTCAAGGGCCACTGAAAGATAGCAATCAGCCCCAGCATTTT.

V and J are TRBV9 and TRBJ2-5; D unresolved. The V end was cut by 3 bases, the J end by 3 bases, with 9 bases between. Germline V lookup: CDR1 SGDLS, CDR2 YYNGEE. The CDR3 contains 13 residues. CDR3 sequence reads: CASSAHSEETQYF. The CDR3 bases are TGTGCCAGCAGCGCACACTCCGAAGAGACCCAGTACTTC.

The chain employs TRBV27 and TRBJ2-7; maybe TRBD2 (6 bases). The V and J ends lost 3 bases and 3 bases respectively, with 12 bases between them. This CDR3 has 14 amino acids. Germline V gene data show CDR1 as MNHEY and CDR2 as SMNVEV (reference sequence). Written as DNA, the CDR3 is TGTGCCAGCAGTTTTTCGCGGGACCTCTACGAGCAGTACTTC. This translates into CASSFSRDLYEQYF.

The chain has TRBV25-1 and TRBJ2-5, with D perhaps matching TRBD2 (6 bases). The germline gives CDR1 MGHDK, CDR2 SYGVNS. Trimming removed 2 bases at V and 2 bases at J, with 9 bases between. The CDR3 covers 14 residues. This chain's CDR3 is CASSEHGGQETQYF. For the CDR3, the DNA is TGTGCCAGCAGTGAACACGGGGGACAAGAGACCCAGTACTTC.

This clonotype was observed a few times. CDR3: CATSRGRGENYGYTF. As DNA, the CDR3 is TGTGCCACCAGCAGAGGGAGGGGGGAGAACTATGGCTACACCTTC. The V gene is TRBV15, the J gene TRBJ1-2; D might be TRBD1 (6 bases). Between the trimmed V and J ends, which lost 1 base and 2 bases, there was a span of 11 bases. Germline V lookup: CDR1 LNHNV, CDR2 YYDKDF (reference sequence). The CDR3 length is 15 residues.

This clonotype was seen a handful of times. The V gene is TRBV27, the J gene TRBJ1-4; 10 bases map to TRBD1. CDR3 length: 16 amino acids. Germline V gives CDR1 MNHEY, CDR2 SMNVEV (reference sequence). The V and J ends lost 5 bases and 6 bases, in that order; junction bases with no gene match: 9. In DNA, the CDR3 is TGTGCCAGCAGTCTCGGCCTCGGGACAGGGGATGAAAAACTGTTTTTT. Protein product: CASSLGLGTGDEKLFF.

This clonotype was picked up a small number of times. V is TRBV7-2 and J is TRBJ2-1, with D tentatively TRBD1 (6 bases). The CDR3 consists of 14 residues. The V and J ends lost 0 bases and 15 bases respectively, with 18 bases between them. CDR1 SGHTA and CDR2 FQGNSA come from the germline V gene. In DNA form, the CDR3 reads TGTGCCAGCAGCTTAGCCCCTGACAGGATTAAGCCGTTCTTC. This encodes CASSLAPDRIKPFF.

This chain links TRBV6-2 or TRBV6-3 with TRBJ2-2, with 9 bases aligning to TRBD2. Germline CDR1 is MNHEY and CDR2 is SVGEGT. The CDR3 extends over 21 amino acids. The V and J ends lost 4 bases and 4 bases, in that order; junction bases with no gene match: 22. The CDR3 DNA sequence: TGTGCCAGCAGTTCGACCTGGGACGGAGGGCTAGCGGGGAAGTCCACCGGGGAGCTGTTTTTT. This translates into CASSSTWDGGLAGKSTGELFF.

The chain links TRBV28 to TRBJ1-4; 8 bases match TRBD1. The CDR3 covers 14 residues. V gave up 11 bases and J gave up 4 bases; unmatched junction bases: 9. Germline CDR1 and CDR2: MDHEN and SYDVKM. DNA of the CDR3: TGTGCCGGATCGCCAGGGGGCCTTAATGAAAAACTGTTTTTT. Residues: CAGSPGGLNEKLFF.

This clonotype was seen more than once but under ten times. At one boundary the junction diverges from the germline segment, which might be a read error. CDR3 DNA sequence: TGTGCCAGCACTGAATTTGGGACGGCCAAGAACACCGGGGAGCTGTTTTTT. Protein: CASTEFGTAKNTGELFF. The rearrangement uses TRBV6-1 and TRBJ2-2; D assignment may be TRBD1 or TRBD2 (5 bases each). Germline V gene sequence: CDR1 MNHNS, CDR2 SASEGT. The CDR3 consists of 17 residues.

This rearrangement joins TRBV6-1 to TRBJ2-7; 8 bases agree with TRBD1. V dropped 4 bases and J dropped 7; count of bases not matched to a gene: 9. The CDR3 totals 14 residues. Per the germline V gene, CDR1 is MNHNS and CDR2 is SASEGT. The CDR3 bases are TGTGCCAGCAGTGGTCTAGCAGGGGGCGATGAGCAGTACTTC. It is translated as CASSGLAGGDEQYF.

The rearrangement uses TRBV2 and TRBJ2-7; 8 bases map to TRBD1. Germline lookup yields CDR1 SNHLY and CDR2 FYNNEI. V trimming: 8 bases; J trimming: 1 base; junction bases outside the gene matches: 4. This CDR3 spans 13 amino acids. The CDR3 region is CASPRDRSYEQYF. The CDR3 DNA sequence: TGTGCCAGCCCTCGGGACAGGTCCTACGAGCAGTACTTC.

The V gene is TRBV27, the J gene TRBJ1-2, with D uncertain. This CDR3 spans 15 amino acids. The V gene's germline CDR1 is MNHEY and CDR2 SMNVEV (reference sequence). V was clipped by 4 bases and J by 0 bases, with 12 bases between them. The CDR3 loop is CASSCQHRANYGYTF. The CDR3 DNA follows: TGTGCCAGCAGTTGCCAACACCGAGCTAACTATGGCTACACCTTC.

This chain uses TRBV20-1 with TRBJ1-5, with D unresolved. V dropped 3 bases and J dropped 4 bases, with 16 bases sitting between them. The CDR3 loop spans 15 amino acids. The germline V gene has CDR1 DFQATT and CDR2 SNEGSKA (reference sequence). The CDR3 coding sequence is TGCAGTGCTAGTAACCCGGGGTTAAGGAATCAGCCCCAGCATTTT. Its protein is CSASNPGLRNQPQHF.

The chain carries TRBV6-2 or TRBV6-3 and TRBJ2-5, with no clear D. V lost 2 bases to trimming and J lost 2 bases, with 12 bases between them. The CDR3 consists of 15 residues. The V gene's germline CDR1 is MNHEY and CDR2 SVGEGT. CDR3 bases: TGTGCCAGCAGTTACCGGGTACTGAAGCAAGAGACCCAGTACTTC. This gives the protein CASSYRVLKQETQYF.

The chain recombines TRBV3-1 with TRBJ1-4; 7 positions agree with TRBD1. V lost 1 base, J lost 8 bases, and 4 bases stayed unmatched. The CDR3 covers 14 residues. Germline V gives CDR1 LGHDT, CDR2 YNNKEL (reference sequence). CDR3: CASSQGNRGEKLFF. CDR3 DNA sequence: TGTGCCAGCAGCCAAGGGAACAGGGGAGAAAAACTGTTTTTT. The full variable domain, with the rest looked up from reference TRBV3-1 and TRBJ1-4, is DTAVSQTPKYLVTQMGNDKSIKCEQNLGHDTMYWYKQDSKKFLKIMFSYNNKELIINETVPNRFSPKSPDKAHLNLHINSLELGDSAVYFCASSQGNRGEKLFFGSGTQLSVL.

This chain uses TRBV29-1 with TRBJ2-1, with D maybe TRBD2 (5 bases). The CDR3 is 13 amino acids. Germline CDR1 reads SQVTM; CDR2 reads ANQGSEA. The V end was cut by 7 bases, the J end by 5 bases, with 15 bases between. CDR3 bases: TGCAGCGCTGGTGGGAGCACAGACAATGAGCAGTTCTTC. Protein: CSAGGSTDNEQFF.

This clonotype was seen more than once but under ten times. This chain links TRBV5-6 with TRBJ2-7, with 7 bases identical to TRBD2. The CDR3 is 17 amino acids. Germline assignment: CDR1 SGHDT and CDR2 YYEEEE. V lost 1 base, J lost 0 bases, and 10 bases stayed unmatched. CDR3 in amino acids: CASSLLMRELGSYEQYF. As DNA, the CDR3 is TGTGCCAGCAGCTTGCTCATGCGGGAGTTGGGCTCCTACGAGCAGTACTTC.

The gene calls are TRBV20-1 and TRBJ2-3; the D is unclear. Germline V gene lookup returns CDR1 DFQATT and CDR2 SNEGSKA (reference sequence). The CDR3 has 12 amino acids. The CDR3 sequence is CTPGPSTDTQYF. In nucleotides, the CDR3 is TGCACCCCGGGTCCGAGCACAGATACGCAGTATTTT.

This chain connects TRBV6-1 to TRBJ2-1; D is undetermined. In germline, CDR1 is MNHNS, CDR2 SASEGT. The CDR3 totals 15 residues. V dropped 3 bases and J dropped 7 bases, with 16 bases sitting between them. CDR3 sequence reads: CASSDQSNFGNEQFF. The CDR3 DNA reads as TGTGCCAGCAGTGATCAGTCCAATTTCGGGAATGAGCAGTTCTTC.

The gene calls are TRBV6-2 or TRBV6-3 and TRBJ2-7, with D tentatively TRBD2 (6 bases). Trimming removed 9 bases from V and 6 bases from J, with 18 bases in between. The CDR3 contains 13 residues. CDR1 is MNHEY, CDR2 SVGEGT, per germline. The DNA of the CDR3 is TGTGCCAGTCTTCAAGCGGGTTGGGGCGAGCAGTACTTC. Translating it yields CASLQAGWGEQYF.